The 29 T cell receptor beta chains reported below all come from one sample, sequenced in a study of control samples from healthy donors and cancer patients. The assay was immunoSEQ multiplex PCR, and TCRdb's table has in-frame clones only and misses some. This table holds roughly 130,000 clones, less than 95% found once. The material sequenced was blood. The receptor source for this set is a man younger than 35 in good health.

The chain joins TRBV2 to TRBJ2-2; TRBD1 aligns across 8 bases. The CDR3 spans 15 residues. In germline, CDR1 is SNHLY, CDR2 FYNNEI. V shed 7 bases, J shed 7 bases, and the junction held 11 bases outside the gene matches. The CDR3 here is CASTPDRETVGELFF. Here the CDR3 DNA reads TGTGCCAGCACCCCGGACAGGGAGACGGTCGGGGAGCTGTTTTTT.

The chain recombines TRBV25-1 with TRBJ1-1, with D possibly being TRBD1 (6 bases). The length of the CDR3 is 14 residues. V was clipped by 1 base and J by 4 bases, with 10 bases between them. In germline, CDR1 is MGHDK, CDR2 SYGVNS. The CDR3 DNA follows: TGTGCCAGCAGTGAATTAGGGGGGATCACTGAAGCTTTCTTT. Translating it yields CASSELGGITEAFF. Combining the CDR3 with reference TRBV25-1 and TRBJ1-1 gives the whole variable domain EADIYQTPRYLVIGTGKKITLECSQTMGHDKMYWYQQDPGMELHLIHYSYGVNSTEKGDLSSESTVSRIRTEHFPLTLESARPSHTSQYLCASSELGGITEAFFGQGTRLTVV.

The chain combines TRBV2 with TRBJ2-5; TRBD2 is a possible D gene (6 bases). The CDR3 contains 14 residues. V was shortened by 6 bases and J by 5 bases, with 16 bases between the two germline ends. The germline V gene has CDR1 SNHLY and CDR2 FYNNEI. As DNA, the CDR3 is TGTGCCAGCAGCCTGACTAGGAGGGTCGAGACCCAGTACTTC. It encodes CASSLTRRVETQYF. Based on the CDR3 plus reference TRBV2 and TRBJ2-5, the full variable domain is EPEVTQTPSHQVTQMGQEVILRCVPISNHLYFYWYRQILGQKVEFLVSFYNNEISEKSEIFDDQFSVERPDGSNFTLKIRSTKLEDSAMYFCASSLTRRVETQYFGPGTRLLVL.

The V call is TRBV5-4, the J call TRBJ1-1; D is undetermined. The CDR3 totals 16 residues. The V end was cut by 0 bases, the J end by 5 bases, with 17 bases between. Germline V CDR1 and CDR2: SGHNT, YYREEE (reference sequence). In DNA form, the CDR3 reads TGTGCCAGCAGCTTGGTCGGCCATCGCGAAATAACTGAAGCTTTCTTT. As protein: CASSLVGHREITEAFF. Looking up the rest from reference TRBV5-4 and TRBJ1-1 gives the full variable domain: ETGVTQSPTHLIKTRGQQVTLRCSSQSGHNTVSWYQQALGQGPQFIFQYYREEENGRGNFPPRFSGLQFPNYSSELNVNALELDDSALYLCASSLVGHREITEAFFGQGTRLTVV.

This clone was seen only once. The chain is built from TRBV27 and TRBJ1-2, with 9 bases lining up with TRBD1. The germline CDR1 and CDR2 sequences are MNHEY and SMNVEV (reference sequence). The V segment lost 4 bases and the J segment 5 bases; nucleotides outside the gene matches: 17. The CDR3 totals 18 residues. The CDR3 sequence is CASSSRFGNRGLEYGYTF. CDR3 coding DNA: TGTGCCAGCAGTTCCCGCTTTGGGAACAGGGGGCTGGAGTATGGCTACACCTTC.

The CDR3 DNA reads TGTGCCAGCAGCTACGGGGAGATTAATGAAAAACTGTTTTTT. Translated: CASSYGEINEKLFF. V is TRBV5-6 and J is TRBJ1-4; D call uncertain. Germline-derived CDR1 and CDR2 are SGHDT and YYEEEE. V was trimmed by 3 bases and J by 4 bases, leaving 10 bases between them. The CDR3 totals 14 residues.

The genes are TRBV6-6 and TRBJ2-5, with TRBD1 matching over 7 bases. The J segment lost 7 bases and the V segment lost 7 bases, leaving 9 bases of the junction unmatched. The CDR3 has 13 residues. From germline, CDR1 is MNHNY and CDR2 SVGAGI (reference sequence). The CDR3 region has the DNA TGTGCCAGCACCTCACAGGGGTGGGGGACCCAGTACTTC. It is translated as CASTSQGWGTQYF.

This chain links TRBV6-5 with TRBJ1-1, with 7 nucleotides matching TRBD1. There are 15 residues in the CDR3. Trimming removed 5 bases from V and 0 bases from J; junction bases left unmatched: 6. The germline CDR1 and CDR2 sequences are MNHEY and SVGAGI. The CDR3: CASSSRDSMNTEAFF. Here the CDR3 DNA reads TGTGCCAGCAGTAGTCGGGACAGTATGAACACTGAAGCTTTCTTT.

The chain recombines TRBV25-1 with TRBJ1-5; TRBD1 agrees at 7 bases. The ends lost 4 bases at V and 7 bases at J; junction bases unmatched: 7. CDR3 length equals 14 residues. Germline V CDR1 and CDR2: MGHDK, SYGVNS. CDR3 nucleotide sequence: TGTGCCAGCAGTGGGGACAGCGCAGGACAGCCCCAGCATTTT. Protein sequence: CASSGDSAGQPQHF.

The CDR3 is CASSEFPDRNYGYTF. CDR3 DNA: TGTGCCAGCAGTGAGTTTCCGGACAGGAACTATGGCTACACCTTC. The V call is TRBV2, the J call TRBJ1-2; 7 nucleotides agree with TRBD1. V lost 3 bases and J lost 2; bases outside the gene matches: 6. Germline V gene lookup returns CDR1 SNHLY and CDR2 FYNNEI. This CDR3 is built from 15 residues.

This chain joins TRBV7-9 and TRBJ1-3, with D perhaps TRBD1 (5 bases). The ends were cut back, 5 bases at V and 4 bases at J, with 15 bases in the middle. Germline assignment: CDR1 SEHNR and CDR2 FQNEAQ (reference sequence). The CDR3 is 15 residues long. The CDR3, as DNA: TGTGCCAGCAGCCTCGGGGGAGTTAAAGGAAACACCATATATTTT. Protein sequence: CASSLGGVKGNTIYF.

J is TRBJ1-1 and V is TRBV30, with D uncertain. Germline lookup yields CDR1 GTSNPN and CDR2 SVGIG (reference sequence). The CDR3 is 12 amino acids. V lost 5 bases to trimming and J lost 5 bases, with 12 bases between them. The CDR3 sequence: CAWSWGGTEAFF. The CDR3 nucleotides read TGTGCCTGGTCCTGGGGAGGGACTGAAGCTTTCTTT.

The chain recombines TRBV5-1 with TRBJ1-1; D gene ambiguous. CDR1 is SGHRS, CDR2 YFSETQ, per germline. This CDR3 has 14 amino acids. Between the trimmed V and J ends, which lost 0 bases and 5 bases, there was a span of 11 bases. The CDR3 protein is CASSLVIGETEAFF. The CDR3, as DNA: TGCGCCAGCAGCTTGGTCATCGGGGAAACTGAAGCTTTCTTT.

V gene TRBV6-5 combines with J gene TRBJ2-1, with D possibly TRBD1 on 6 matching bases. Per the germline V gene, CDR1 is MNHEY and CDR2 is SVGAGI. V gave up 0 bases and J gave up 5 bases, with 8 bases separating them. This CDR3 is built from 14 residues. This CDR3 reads CASSYSGANNEQFF. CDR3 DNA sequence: TGTGCCAGCAGTTACTCGGGGGCCAACAATGAGCAGTTCTTC.

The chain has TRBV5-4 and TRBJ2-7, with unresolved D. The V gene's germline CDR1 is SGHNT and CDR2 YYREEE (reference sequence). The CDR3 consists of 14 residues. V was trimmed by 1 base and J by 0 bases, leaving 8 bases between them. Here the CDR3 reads CASSLRPSSYEQYF. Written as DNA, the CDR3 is TGTGCCAGCAGCTTGCGGCCTAGCTCCTACGAGCAGTACTTC.

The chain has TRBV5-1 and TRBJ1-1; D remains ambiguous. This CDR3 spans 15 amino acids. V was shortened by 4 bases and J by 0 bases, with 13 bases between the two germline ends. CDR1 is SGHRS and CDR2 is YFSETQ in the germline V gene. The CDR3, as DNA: TGCGCCAGCAGCCGCGGCGGGTTATTGAACACTGAAGCTTTCTTT. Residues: CASSRGGLLNTEAFF.

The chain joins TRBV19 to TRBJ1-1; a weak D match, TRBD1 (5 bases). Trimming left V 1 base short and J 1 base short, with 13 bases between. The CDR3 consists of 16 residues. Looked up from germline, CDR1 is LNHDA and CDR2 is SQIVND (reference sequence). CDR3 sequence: CASSIAPFGGNTEAFF. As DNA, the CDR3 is TGTGCCAGTAGTATAGCCCCATTTGGGGGGAACACTGAAGCTTTCTTT.

The CDR3 reads CATRVRLGPNTEAFF. For the CDR3, the DNA is TGTGCCACCCGGGTCAGGTTGGGGCCGAACACTGAAGCTTTCTTT. The chain employs TRBV6-5 and TRBJ1-1; D is perhaps TRBD1 (5 bases). In germline, CDR1 is MNHEY, CDR2 SVGAGI. V lost 10 bases and J 1 base, leaving 19 bases between the germline ends. This CDR3 region has 15 residues.

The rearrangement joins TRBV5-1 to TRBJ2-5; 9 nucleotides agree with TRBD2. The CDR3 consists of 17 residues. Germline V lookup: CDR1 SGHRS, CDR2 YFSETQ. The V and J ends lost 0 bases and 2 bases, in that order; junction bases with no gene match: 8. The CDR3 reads CASSLEAGGRGQETQYF. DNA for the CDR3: TGCGCCAGCAGCTTGGAGGCGGGGGGGCGCGGTCAAGAGACCCAGTACTTC.

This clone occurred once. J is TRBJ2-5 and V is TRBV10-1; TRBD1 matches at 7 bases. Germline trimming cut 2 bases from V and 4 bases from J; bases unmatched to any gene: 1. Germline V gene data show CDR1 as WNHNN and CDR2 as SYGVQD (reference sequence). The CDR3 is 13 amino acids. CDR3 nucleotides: TGCGCCAGCAGTGAGAACAGGGGAGAGACCCAGTACTTC. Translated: CASSENRGETQYF.

DNA of the CDR3: TGCGCCAGCAACCACCCGGGGAGGTCCAACACCGGGGAGCTGTTTTTT. This encodes CASNHPGRSNTGELFF. This sequence joins TRBV4-1 and TRBJ2-2, with a weak D call TRBD2 (6 bases). The CDR3 totals 16 residues. Germline values: CDR1 MGHRA, CDR2 YSYEKL. Trimming took 7 bases from V and 2 from J, leaving 17 bases between them.

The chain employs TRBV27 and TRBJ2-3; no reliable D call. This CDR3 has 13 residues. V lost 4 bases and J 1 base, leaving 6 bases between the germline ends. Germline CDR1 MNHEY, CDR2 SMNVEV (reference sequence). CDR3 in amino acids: CASSSRGTDTQYF. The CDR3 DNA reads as TGTGCCAGCAGTTCCCGGGGCACAGATACGCAGTATTTT.

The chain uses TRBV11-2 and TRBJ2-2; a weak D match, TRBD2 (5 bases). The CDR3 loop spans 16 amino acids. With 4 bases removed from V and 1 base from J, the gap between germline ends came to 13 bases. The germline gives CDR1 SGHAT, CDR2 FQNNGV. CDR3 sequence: CASSSRKDWNTGELFF. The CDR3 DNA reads TGTGCCAGCAGCTCTAGGAAGGACTGGAACACCGGGGAGCTGTTTTTT.

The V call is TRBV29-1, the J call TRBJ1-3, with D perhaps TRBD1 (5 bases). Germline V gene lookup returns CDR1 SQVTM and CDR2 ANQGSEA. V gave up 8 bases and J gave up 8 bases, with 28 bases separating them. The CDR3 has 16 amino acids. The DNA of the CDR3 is TGCAGCATATGTTGCTTACGTTTCGGGGGTGCGGACACCATATATTTT. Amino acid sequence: CSICCLRFGGADTIYF.

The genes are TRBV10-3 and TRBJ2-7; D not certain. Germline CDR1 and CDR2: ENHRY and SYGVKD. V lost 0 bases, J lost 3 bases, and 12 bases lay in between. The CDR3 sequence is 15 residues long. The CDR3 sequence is CAISESGGDHYEQYF. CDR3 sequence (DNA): TGTGCCATCAGTGAGTCAGGCGGCGATCACTACGAGCAGTACTTC.

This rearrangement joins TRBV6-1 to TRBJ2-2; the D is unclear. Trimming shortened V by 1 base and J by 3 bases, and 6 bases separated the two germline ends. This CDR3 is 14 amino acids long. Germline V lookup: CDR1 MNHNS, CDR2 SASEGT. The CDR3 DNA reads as TGTGCCAGCAGTGAAGTGGTTGACACCGGGGAGCTGTTTTTT. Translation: CASSEVVDTGELFF.

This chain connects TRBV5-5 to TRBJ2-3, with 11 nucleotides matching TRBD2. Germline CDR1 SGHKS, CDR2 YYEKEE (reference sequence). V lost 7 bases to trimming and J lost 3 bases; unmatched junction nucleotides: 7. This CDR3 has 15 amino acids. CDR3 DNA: TGTGCCAGCTCCGGTCTAGCGGGGGGTACAGATACGCAGTATTTT. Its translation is CASSGLAGGTDTQYF. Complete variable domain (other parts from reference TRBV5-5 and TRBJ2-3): DAGVTQSPTHLIKTRGQQVTLRCSPISGHKSVSWYQQVLGQGPQFIFQYYEKEERGRGNFPDRFSARQFPNYSSELNVNALLLGDSALYLCASSGLAGGTDTQYFGPGTRLTVL.

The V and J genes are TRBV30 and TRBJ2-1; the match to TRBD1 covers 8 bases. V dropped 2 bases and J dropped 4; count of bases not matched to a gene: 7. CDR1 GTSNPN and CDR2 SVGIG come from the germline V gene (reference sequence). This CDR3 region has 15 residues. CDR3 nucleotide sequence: TGTGCCTGGAGTTACGCGGACAGGGAATACAATGAGCAGTTCTTC. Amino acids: CAWSYADREYNEQFF. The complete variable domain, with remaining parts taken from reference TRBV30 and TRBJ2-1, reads SQTIHQWPATLVQPVGSPLSLECTVEGTSNPNLYWYRQAAGRGLQLLFYSVGIGQISSEVPQNLSASRPQDRQFILSSKKLLLSDSGFYLCAWSYADREYNEQFFGPGTRLTVL.

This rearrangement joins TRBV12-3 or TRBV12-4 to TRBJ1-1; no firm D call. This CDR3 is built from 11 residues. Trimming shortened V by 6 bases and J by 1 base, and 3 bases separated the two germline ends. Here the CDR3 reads CASRRNTEAFF. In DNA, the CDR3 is TGTGCCAGCAGAAGGAACACTGAAGCTTTCTTT.